These T cell receptor beta chains were read from a single sample in a study of blood T cell repertoires in COVID-19. Data came from immunoSEQ multiplex PCR; TCRdb stores just in-frame clones and leaves some out. The sample carries 250,000 to 350,000 clones, approximately 90% recorded once. Input material: peripheral blood. All receptors come from a woman between 50 and 59 years old with active or convalescent COVID-19. CDR3s include the opening cysteine and the closing phenylalanine or tryptophan. The D gene is left open where the match is weak.

15	TRBD2	TRBV11-2	TRBJ2-1	CASSLGTSQANEQFF	TGTGCCAGCAGCTTAGGGACTAGTCAAGCCAATGAGCAGTTCTTC
14	TRBD1	TRBV7-9	TRBJ2-7	CASSYKTGAHEQYF	TGTGCCAGCAGCTATAAGACAGGGGCCCACGAGCAGTACTTC
15	.	TRBV4-2	TRBJ2-2	CASSQEFGGTGELFF	TGTGCCAGCAGCCAAGAATTTGGGGGGACCGGGGAGCTGTTTTTT
15	TRBD2	TRBV4-2	TRBJ2-1	CASSQGGGSYNEQFF	TGTGCCAGCAGCCAAGGGGGGGGCTCCTACAATGAGCAGTTCTTC
14	.	TRBV29-1	TRBJ2-1	CSVDRDNLRNEQFF	TGCAGCGTTGACCGGGACAACCTCCGCAATGAGCAGTTCTTC
12	.	TRBV29-1	TRBJ1-4	CSVGSGYEKLFF	TGCAGCGTTGGTTCGGGTTATGAAAAACTGTTTTTT
15	TRBD1	TRBV10-3	TRBJ1-1	CAISHSQGEDTEAFF	TGTGCCATCAGTCACTCACAGGGGGAGGACACTGAAGCTTTCTTT
14	.	TRBV5-1	TRBJ2-2	CASSLAVYTGELFF	TGCGCCAGCAGCTTGGCCGTTTACACCGGGGAGCTGTTTTTT
16	.	TRBV28	TRBJ2-2	CASSLIAGGANGELFF	TGTGCCAGCAGTTTAATAGCCGGAGGAGCTAACGGGGAGCTGTTTTTT
13	.	TRBV3-1/TRBV3-2	TRBJ1-1	CASSLLRATEAFF	TGTGCCAGCAGCCTGCTGAGGGCCACTGAAGCTTTCTTT
13	.	TRBV7-3	TRBJ1-1	CASSRGRNTEAFF	TGTGCCAGCAGTCGTGGGAGGAACACTGAAGCTTTCTTT
15	TRBD2	TRBV7-2	TRBJ2-4	CATERSGRAGDIQYF	TGTGCCACCGAGCGAAGCGGGAGGGCAGGGGACATTCAGTACTTC
13	.	TRBV12-3/TRBV12-4	TRBJ2-7	CASSLGQGYEQYF	TGTGCCAGCAGTTTAGGGCAGGGTTACGAGCAGTACTTC
16	.	TRBV13	TRBJ2-1	CASSLSSGEVSNEQFF	TGTGCCAGCAGCTTATCCTCGGGAGAAGTGAGTAATGAGCAGTTCTTC
14	TRBD1	TRBV11-2	TRBJ2-5	CASSPWTGDETQYF	TGTGCCAGCAGCCCGTGGACAGGGGATGAGACCCAGTACTTC
15	.	TRBV20-1	TRBJ1-2	CSASNRPFLNYGYTF	TGCAGTGCTAGTAATCGTCCGTTTCTTAACTATGGCTACACCTTC
13	.	TRBV2	TRBJ1-1	CASSEEQGTEAFF	TGTGCCAGCAGTGAAGAACAGGGCACTGAAGCTTTCTTT
13	.	TRBV16	TRBJ1-2	CASSQSVGPGYTF	TGTGCCAGCAGCCAATCTGTGGGGCCCGGCTACACCTTC
15	.	TRBV29-1	TRBJ2-1	CSVEDSERSYNEQFF	TGCAGCGTTGAAGATAGTGAGCGGTCCTACAATGAGCAGTTCTTC
14	.	TRBV11-2	TRBJ2-7	CASSKIQGSYEQYF	TGTGCCAGCAGCAAGATACAGGGTTCCTACGAGCAGTACTTC
12	.	TRBV11-2	TRBJ1-1	CASSSFPLEAFF	TGTGCCAGCAGCTCTTTCCCCCTTGAAGCTTTCTTT
17	TRBD2	TRBV30	TRBJ2-3	CAWSDQLAGDLPDTQYF	TGTGCCTGGAGTGATCAACTAGCGGGTGACCTGCCAGATACGCAGTATTTT
13	.	TRBV10-3	TRBJ2-7	CAISEGGTYEQYF	TGTGCCATCAGTGAAGGGGGAACCTACGAGCAGTACTTC
14	TRBD2	TRBV5-1	TRBJ2-1	CASSWIAGYNEQFF	TGCGCCAGCAGCTGGATAGCGGGCTACAATGAGCAGTTCTTC
11	TRBD1	TRBV6-2/TRBV6-3	TRBJ1-1	CASSNGQVAFF	TGTGCCAGCAGTAACGGACAGGTTGCTTTCTTT
13	.	TRBV7-2	TRBJ1-4	CASSPTQYEKLFF	TGTGCCAGCAGCCCGACACAATATGAAAAACTGTTTTTT
15	TRBD1	TRBV4-3	TRBJ1-5	CASSRDRGNNQPQHF	TGCGCCAGCAGCCGTGACAGGGGAAACAATCAGCCCCAGCATTTT
15	.	TRBV5-4	TRBJ1-6	CASSLESDRLSPLHF	TGTGCCAGCAGCTTGGAATCTGACAGGCTTTCACCCCTCCACTTT
12	.	TRBV19	TRBJ1-2	CASWRRDGGYTF	TGTGCCAGTTGGCGGAGGGATGGCGGCTACACCTTC